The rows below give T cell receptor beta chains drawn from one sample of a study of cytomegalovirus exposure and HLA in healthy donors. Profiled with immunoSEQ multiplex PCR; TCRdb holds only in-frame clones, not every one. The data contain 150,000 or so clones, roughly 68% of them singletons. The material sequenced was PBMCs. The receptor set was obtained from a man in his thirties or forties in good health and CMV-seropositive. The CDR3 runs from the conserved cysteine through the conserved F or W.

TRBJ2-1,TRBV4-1,CASSPVSGRLYNEQFF
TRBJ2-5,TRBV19,CASSDLGGGETQYF
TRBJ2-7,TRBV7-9,CASSAGQGASEQYF
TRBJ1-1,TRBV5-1,CASSPASAGTEAFF
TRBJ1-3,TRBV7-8,CASSLGGHSSGNTIYF
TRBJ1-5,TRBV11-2,CASSLQGDQPQHF
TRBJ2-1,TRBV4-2,CASSQPTGHYNEQFF
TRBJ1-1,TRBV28,CASIQGMNTEAFF
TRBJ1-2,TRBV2,CARQGYGYTF
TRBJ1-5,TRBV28,CASRGGYNQPQHF
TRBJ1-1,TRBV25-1,CASSDSAGRNTEAFF
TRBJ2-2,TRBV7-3,CASSLTQVAQDGELFF
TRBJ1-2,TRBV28,CASTSRGLGGYTF
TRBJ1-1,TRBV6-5,CASSYSNRGMGTEAFF
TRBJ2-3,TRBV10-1,CASSGAGGKKDTQYF
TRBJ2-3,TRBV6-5,CASSYLAGATTDTQYF
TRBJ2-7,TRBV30,CAWSSPGERDSYEQYF
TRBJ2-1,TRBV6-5,CASAARGLNNEQFF
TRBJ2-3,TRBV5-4,CASSEPGLAGADTQYF
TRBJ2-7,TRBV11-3,CASAAGQGYEQYF
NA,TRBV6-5,CASTSLTNSYEQYF
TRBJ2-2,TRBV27,CAHTPGQTNTGELFF
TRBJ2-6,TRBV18,CASSPRDTNSGANVLTF